This T cell receptor (beta chain) derives from a study of T cells expressing NK-cell markers. Study information: Sorted T-cell subsets CD3+CD56+NKG2C+, CD3+CD56+NKG2C- and CD3+CD56-NKG2C+ were TCR beta-sequenced.

Note on this clonotype: Its specificity is not known.

Study results and caveats: Expanded NKG2C+ T cell clones were not confirmed as HCMV-specific. One observes that, in several donors, these clonotypes were also the leading ones within the CD3+CD56-NKG2C+ fraction.

Each CDR3 protein gets one entry in TCRdb, which reprocessed the 5' RACE reads and gives no DNA. The table for this sample gives fewer than 550,000 distinct CDR3 sequences. The CDR3 is 17 amino acids. Germline assignment: CDR1 DFQATT and CDR2 SNEGSKA (reference sequence). The TCR originated in a woman between 50 and 59 years old in good health. Sequencing was done on a sample of blood T cells: a sorted CD56 or NKG2C T cell subset, CD4+ or CD8+ T cells, or bulk PBMC T cells (not recorded which). The gene calls are TRBV20-1 and TRBJ2-5; absent DNA, TCRdb's TRBD1 call cannot be checked. CDR3 loop: CSARDLFGGQGWETQYF.